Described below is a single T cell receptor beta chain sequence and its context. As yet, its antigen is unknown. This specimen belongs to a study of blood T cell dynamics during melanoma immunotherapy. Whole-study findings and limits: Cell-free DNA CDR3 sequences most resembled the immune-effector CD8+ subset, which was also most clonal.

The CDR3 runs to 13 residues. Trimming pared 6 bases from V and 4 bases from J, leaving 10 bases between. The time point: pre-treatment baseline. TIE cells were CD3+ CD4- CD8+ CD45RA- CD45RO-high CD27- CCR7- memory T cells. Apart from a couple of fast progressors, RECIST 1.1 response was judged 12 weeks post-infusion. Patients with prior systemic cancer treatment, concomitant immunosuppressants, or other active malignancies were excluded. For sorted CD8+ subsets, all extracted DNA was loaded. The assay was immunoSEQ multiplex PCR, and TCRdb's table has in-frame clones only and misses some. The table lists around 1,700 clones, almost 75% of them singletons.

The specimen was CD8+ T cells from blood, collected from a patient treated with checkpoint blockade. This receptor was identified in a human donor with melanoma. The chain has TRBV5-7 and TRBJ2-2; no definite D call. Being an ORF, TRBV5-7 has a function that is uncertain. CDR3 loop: CASNPVGTGELFF. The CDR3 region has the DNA TGTGCCAGCAACCCAGTCGGCACCGGGGAGCTGTTTTTT.